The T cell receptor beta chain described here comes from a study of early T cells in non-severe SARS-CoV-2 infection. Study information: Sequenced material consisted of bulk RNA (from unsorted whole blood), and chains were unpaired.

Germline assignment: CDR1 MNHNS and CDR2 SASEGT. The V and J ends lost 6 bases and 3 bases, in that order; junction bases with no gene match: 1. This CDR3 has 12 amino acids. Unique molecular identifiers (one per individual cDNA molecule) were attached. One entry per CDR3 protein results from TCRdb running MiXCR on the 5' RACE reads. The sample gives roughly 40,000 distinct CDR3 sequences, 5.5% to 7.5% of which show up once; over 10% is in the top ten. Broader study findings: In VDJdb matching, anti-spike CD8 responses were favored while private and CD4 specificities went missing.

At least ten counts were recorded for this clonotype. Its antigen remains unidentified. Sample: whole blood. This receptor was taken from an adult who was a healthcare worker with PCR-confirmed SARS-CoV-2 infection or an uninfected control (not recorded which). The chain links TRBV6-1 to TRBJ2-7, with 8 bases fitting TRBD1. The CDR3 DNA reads TGTGCCAGCAGGACAGGGGACTACGAGCAGTACTTC. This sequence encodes CASRTGDYEQYF.